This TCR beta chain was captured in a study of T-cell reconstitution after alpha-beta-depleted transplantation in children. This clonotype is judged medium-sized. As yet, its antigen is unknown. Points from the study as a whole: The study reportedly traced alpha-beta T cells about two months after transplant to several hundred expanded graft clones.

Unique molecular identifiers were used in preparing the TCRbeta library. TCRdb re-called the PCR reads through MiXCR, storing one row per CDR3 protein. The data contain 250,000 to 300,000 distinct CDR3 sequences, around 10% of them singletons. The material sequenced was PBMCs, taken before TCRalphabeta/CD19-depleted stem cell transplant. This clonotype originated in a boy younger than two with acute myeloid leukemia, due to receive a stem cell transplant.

The CDR3 reads CASGSGDPSTDTQYF. The CDR3 region has the DNA TGCGCCAGCGGTTCAGGTGATCCCAGCACAGATACGCAGTATTTT. The chain joins TRBV5-1 to TRBJ2-3; D is unclear. The germline V gene has CDR1 SGHRS and CDR2 YFSETQ. The CDR3 spans 15 residues. Trimming cost V 7 bases and J 0 bases, with 15 bases left between them.